The 10 T cell receptor beta chains below were found in one sample sequenced in a study of cytomegalovirus exposure and HLA in healthy donors. Amplification used 60 Vbeta primers and 13 Jbeta primers. Using immunoSEQ multiplex PCR, the repertoire was profiled, and TCRdb retains in-frame clones only, with some absent. This listing includes 63,000 or so clones. Sequenced sample: PBMCs. The receptors shown here come from a boy younger than 18 in good health and CMV-seronegative.

This rearrangement joins TRBV2 to TRBJ1-5; D gene unclear. In germline, CDR1 is SNHLY, CDR2 FYNNEI. This CDR3 is built from 14 residues. With 1 base removed from V and 1 base from J, the gap between germline ends came to 5 bases. CDR3 nucleotides: TGTGCCAGCAGTGAAGGCCAGAGCAATCAGCCCCAGCATTTT. Protein sequence: CASSEGQSNQPQHF.

The chain combines TRBV4-3 with TRBJ1-2; TRBD1 matches at 7 bases. Unmatched junction bases numbered 9, after V lost 4 bases and J lost 1 base. This CDR3 is built from 16 residues. CDR1 is LGHNA and CDR2 is YSLEER in the germline V gene. The CDR3 bases are TGCGCCAGCAGCCGGACACAGGGGTCCCATAACTATGGCTACACCTTC. This codes for CASSRTQGSHNYGYTF.

DNA of the CDR3: TGTGCCTGGAGTGGGCCCTACAATGAGCAGTTCTTC. As protein: CAWSGPYNEQFF. The chain carries TRBV30 and TRBJ2-1, with unresolved D. The CDR3 is 12 amino acids. Germline V CDR1 and CDR2: GTSNPN, SVGIG (reference sequence). V gave up 1 base and J gave up 2 bases, with 3 bases separating them.

This chain joins TRBV7-9 and TRBJ2-1; 7 nucleotides agree with TRBD1. The V segment lost 1 base and the J segment 2 bases; nucleotides outside the gene matches: 2. This CDR3 is 15 amino acids long. CDR1 and CDR2 (germline): SEHNR, FQNEAQ (reference sequence). The CDR3 loop reads CASSLGQGPYNEQFF. CDR3 bases: TGTGCCAGCAGCTTAGGACAGGGCCCCTACAATGAGCAGTTCTTC.

This chain joins TRBV18 and TRBJ2-5, with 7 bases lining up with TRBD2. This CDR3 region has 14 residues. The germline CDR1 and CDR2 sequences are KGHSH and LQKENI. The J segment lost 1 base and the V segment lost 3 bases, leaving 2 bases of the junction unmatched. CDR3 loop: CASSPQRGQETQYF. CDR3 coding DNA: TGTGCCAGCTCACCTCAGCGGGGCCAAGAGACCCAGTACTTC.

The chain combines TRBV29-1 with TRBJ2-5, with a weak D call TRBD2 (6 bases). CDR1 and CDR2 (germline): SQVTM, ANQGSEA. Trimming took off 5 bases at V and 2 bases at J, with 12 bases between the two ends. The CDR3 consists of 13 residues. CDR3 sequence (DNA): TGCAGCGTTAAATCCGGGACTCAAGAGACCCAGTACTTC. It yields the protein CSVKSGTQETQYF.

This rearrangement joins TRBV2 to TRBJ1-2; 7 bases map to TRBD1. Germline CDR1 SNHLY, CDR2 FYNNEI. The CDR3 consists of 14 residues. Trimming at V came to 6 bases and at J to 7 bases, leaving 11 bases not matched to a gene. CDR3 in DNA: TGTGCCAGCAGGAGGGACAGCCCAGGGTTTGGCTACACCTTC. Its translation is CASRRDSPGFGYTF.

V is TRBV9 and J is TRBJ1-2, with D unresolved. CDR1 is SGDLS and CDR2 is YYNGEE in the germline V gene. This CDR3 is 15 amino acids long. Trimming removed 0 bases from V and 4 bases from J, with 13 bases in between. Here the CDR3 reads CASSVGLAGPYGYTF. As DNA, the CDR3 is TGTGCCAGCAGCGTAGGGTTGGCAGGCCCCTATGGCTACACCTTC.

The chain recombines TRBV19 with TRBJ2-1; 10 nucleotides agree with TRBD1. The CDR3 has 17 amino acids. The germline V gene has CDR1 LNHDA and CDR2 SQIVND (reference sequence). V lost 1 base and J lost 7; bases outside the gene matches: 10. The chain's CDR3 is CASSIGWRQGAYNEQFF. The CDR3 DNA reads TGTGCCAGTAGTATAGGATGGCGACAGGGGGCGTATAATGAGCAGTTCTTC.

This chain joins TRBV14 and TRBJ1-1, with TRBD1 matching 8 bases. This CDR3 has 15 amino acids. Trimming at V came to 4 bases and at J to 4 bases, leaving 8 bases not matched to a gene. CDR1 is SGHDN and CDR2 is FVKESK in the germline V gene. This chain's CDR3 is CASSRATGEGTEAFF. The CDR3 DNA reads TGTGCCAGCAGCCGAGCGACAGGGGAAGGCACTGAAGCTTTCTTT.